This T cell receptor beta chain was found in a study of CXCR3-negative and CXCR3-positive naive CD8 T cells. About the study: With about 1.5 +/- 0.3 million reads per library, the TRB reads numbered roughly 140 million in total. Findings of the study overall: Naive subsets did not differ in surface CD5, and the authors estimated TCR strength using properties of the TRB CDR3. Comparison of naive cells showed more hydrophobic TRB CDR3s in CXCR3-positive than in CXCR3-negative naive cells. The level of CXCR3 expression partially decreased after cryopreservation; the majority of assays used fresh PBMCs.

TRB cDNA libraries were made by UMI-labeled 5' RACE. TCRdb reprocessed the 5' RACE reads; each CDR3 protein has one entry and no DNA is given. In all, the sample yields approximately 59,000 distinct CDR3 sequences. The CDR3 loop spans 16 amino acids. Germline V gene sequence: CDR1 ENHRY, CDR2 SYGVKD. As regards this clonotype: Its matching antigen is unknown.

Within the CD8+ T cell compartment, naive cells were CD45RO-CCR7+CD27+CD95-. Sequencing input: naive CXCR3+ CD8+ T cells from blood. As to subset: CD45RO-CCR7+CD27+CD95- naive CD8+ T cells expressing CXCR3 (TNR3+). This clonotype was sampled from a human donor in good health. Some clones in this sample may be carry-over from other donors' samples. This chain joins TRBV10-3 and TRBJ1-1; TCRdb indicates TRBD1, and absent DNA this call remains unverified. CDR3 sequence: CAISDLAGGKNTEAFF.